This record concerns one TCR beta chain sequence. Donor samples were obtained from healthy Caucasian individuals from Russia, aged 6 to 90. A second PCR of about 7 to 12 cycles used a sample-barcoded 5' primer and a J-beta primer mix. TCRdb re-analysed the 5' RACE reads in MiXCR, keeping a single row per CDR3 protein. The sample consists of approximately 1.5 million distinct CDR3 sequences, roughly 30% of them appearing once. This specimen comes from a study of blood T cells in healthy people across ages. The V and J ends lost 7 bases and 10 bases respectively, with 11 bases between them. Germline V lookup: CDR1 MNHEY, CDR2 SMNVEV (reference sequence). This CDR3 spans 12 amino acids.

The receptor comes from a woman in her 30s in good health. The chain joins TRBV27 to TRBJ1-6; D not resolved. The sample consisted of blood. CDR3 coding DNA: TGTGCCAGCACCACGATCGGATCACCCCTCCACTTT. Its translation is CASTTIGSPLHF.